This T cell receptor (beta chain) comes out of a study of post-analysis software for immune sequencing data (dated by TCRdb to the mid-2010s). For context, the study as a whole: Disease courses on record covered relapsing-remitting, secondary progressive and progressive-relapsing multiple sclerosis, though some patients had no subtype annotation. A subset of samples was prepared in parallel using single-end sample barcoding, then pooled and co-amplified after Illumina adapter ligation. The patient repertoires were compared against around 11 previously published healthy control repertoires obtained from donors aged roughly 6 to 25 years.

The library came from PCR. The data were produced on an Illumina HiSeq 2500. To reduce PCR and sequencing biases, unique molecular identifiers were incorporated into the TCR beta cDNA libraries. Roughly 0.5 million cDNA molecules were obtained per 1 to 10 million input T cells, so each molecule approximated one T cell. The patient libraries were prepared and sequenced using the same protocol as the earlier healthy control dataset. Samples belonging to the same batch were prepared together, multiplexed and sequenced on a shared HiSeq lane. The study's processing was this. MIGEC handled the raw barcoded reads, throwing out single-read molecular identifier groups before consensus assembly and CDR3 extraction. VDJtools was used for post-analysis of the clonotype tables, with diversity normalized by down-sampling every dataset to the smallest sample size. Repertoire overlap clustering matched CDR3 amino acid but not nucleotide sequences to correct batch-related cross-sample contamination. TCRdb itself trimmed the public reads at Q25 with fastp, ran MiXCR and retained productive beta chains. Each entry is one CDR3 protein sequence, shown with its most common DNA and genes. For this entry, the V and J calls and clone size follow TCRdb and not the study's own pipeline. The sample contains 170,000 or so distinct CDR3 sequences, roughly 31% of them found a single time. The ten biggest clones cover about 1.6% of the sample.

CDR1 and CDR2, per the germline V gene, are SGHVS and FQNEAQ. The CDR3 has 13 amino acids, counting the end cysteine and phenylalanine. Just CDR3 DNA is preserved here, 39 bases in frame from base 1. At the junction V is shortened by 5 bases and J by 6 bases, with 14 bases in between. Summary of the overall study and its limitations: Compared with controls, multiple sclerosis patients had significantly lower normalized Chao1 diversity, a finding suggesting substantial peripheral T-cell clonal expansion. The multiple sclerosis patient group was slightly younger than the control group. Patients showed significantly higher frequencies than controls for five TRBV segments, among them TRBV5-6, TRBV5-1 and TRBV20-1. Direct clustering with F measure revealed strong co-clustering of samples prepared in the same batch, which led to a batch-effect correction.

About this clonotype: Its antigen is unknown. Base qualities were left out, and no much larger clone turns up one base away.

TCR beta repertoires were profiled from peripheral blood of more than ten young patients with multiple sclerosis to demonstrate the VDJtools post-analysis software. The multiple sclerosis patients were children and adolescents between about 6 and 15 years of age. The rearrangement joined TRBV7-8 to TRBJ2-7, with the D gene not confidently named. Sequenced sample: blood. The source of this sequence is a girl aged 10-17 years with multiple sclerosis. The CDR3 reads as follows: CASSPYRVGEQYF. The bases read TGTGCCAGCAGCCCCTATAGGGTCGGCGAGCAGTACTTC.